A single sample is the source of the 27 T cell receptor beta chains below, sequenced in a study of follicular helper T cells after annual influenza vaccination. As to time point: 2015-2016 season, 7 days after influenza vaccination. This table comes from immunoSEQ multiplex PCR, and its TCRdb copy is limited to in-frame clones, with some not included. The sample records roughly 7,000 clones, around 84% being singletons. The input for sequencing was CXCR5- memory CD4+ T cells sorted from blood, taken 7 days after influenza vaccination. These receptors all come from an adult who received the influenza vaccine.

The chain combines TRBV9 with TRBJ2-4; TRBD1 agrees at 7 bases. CDR3 size: 14 residues. Per germline, CDR1 SGDLS and CDR2 YYNGEE. The trim removed 4 bases at V and 8 bases at J, leaving 9 bases unmatched. CDR3 bases: TGTGCCAGCAGCCTGACGCCCCAGGGGGACATTCAGTACTTC. It specifies CASSLTPQGDIQYF.

The chain is built from TRBV14 and TRBJ2-5, with D possibly being TRBD1 (6 bases). Trimming removed 0 bases at V and 1 base at J, with 12 bases between. CDR3 length equals 16 residues. Germline V gene lookup returns CDR1 SGHDN and CDR2 FVKESK. In DNA, the CDR3 is TGTGCCAGCAGCCAAGATTCGGACAGCTTCCAAGAGACCCAGTACTTC. Translation gives CASSQDSDSFQETQYF.

The chain links TRBV28 to TRBJ2-7, with D perhaps TRBD2 (7 bases). Trimming cost V 6 bases and J 5 bases, with 14 bases left between them. This CDR3 is 13 amino acids long. Germline loops: CDR1 MDHEN, CDR2 SYDVKM. The CDR3 loop is CASSPGGQHEQYF. In DNA, the CDR3 is TGTGCCAGCAGCCCCGGGGGGCAGCACGAGCAGTACTTC.

Written as DNA, the CDR3 is TGCGCCAGCAGCCCCGAACGGGGGCCGGATAGGGCTTTCTTT. Its translation: CASSPERGPDRAFF. The chain has TRBV5-1 and TRBJ1-1; D may be TRBD1 (6 bases). The ends were cut back, 4 bases at V and 11 bases at J, with 21 bases in the middle. CDR1 and CDR2 from the germline V gene are SGHRS and YFSETQ. CDR3 length equals 14 residues.

V usage is TRBV11-1 and J usage is TRBJ1-6; weak D call: TRBD1 (5 bases). Germline values: CDR1 SGHAT, CDR2 FQDESV (reference sequence). The germline V and J ends were trimmed by 5 bases and 10 bases, with 15 bases remaining between them. The CDR3 consists of 14 residues. The CDR3 coding sequence is TGTGCCAGCAGCCAGGGAGGAGGGCACTCACCCCTCCACTTT. It specifies CASSQGGGHSPLHF.

The chain employs TRBV5-4 and TRBJ2-5, with D possibly matching TRBD2 (6 bases). The germline CDR1 and CDR2 sequences are SGHNT and YYREEE (reference sequence). The CDR3 covers 14 residues. V lost 0 bases and J 5 bases, leaving 11 bases between the germline ends. The CDR3 nucleotides read TGTGCCAGCAGCTTGGCCGGGGCGGGGGAGACCCAGTACTTC. It encodes CASSLAGAGETQYF.

This clone has a handful of counts. The chain recombines TRBV19 with TRBJ1-5, with D perhaps matching TRBD1 (6 bases). The CDR3 loop spans 15 amino acids. V lost 5 bases and J 4 bases, leaving 15 bases between the germline ends. The V gene's germline CDR1 is LNHDA and CDR2 SQIVND (reference sequence). CDR3 coding DNA: TGTGCCAGTAGTCTTCAACAGGGATGGAATCAGCCCCAGCATTTT. It codes for CASSLQQGWNQPQHF.

The chain has TRBV6-4 and TRBJ2-7; tentatively, D is TRBD2 (5 bases). This CDR3 comprises 17 residues. CDR1 and CDR2 from the germline V gene are MRHNA and SNTAGT. V was pared by 2 bases and J by 0 bases, with 17 bases between. The CDR3 here is CASSDPPGGCFSYEQYF. CDR3 nucleotide sequence: TGTGCCAGCAGTGACCCGCCAGGCGGGTGCTTCTCCTACGAGCAGTACTTC.

The chain couples TRBV19 to TRBJ2-7, with 9 bases fitting TRBD1. V was pared by 5 bases and J by 0 bases, with 5 bases of the junction left unmatched. The germline CDR1 and CDR2 sequences are LNHDA and SQIVND (reference sequence). The CDR3 is 15 residues long. The DNA for the CDR3 is TGTGCCAGTAGTTCCGGGACAGGGAGCTCCTACGAGCAGTACTTC. It translates to CASSSGTGSSYEQYF.

The chain combines TRBV6-6 with TRBJ1-1; TRBD1 matches at 7 bases. Germline V gene lookup returns CDR1 MNHNY and CDR2 SVGAGI (reference sequence). CDR3 length: 15 residues. After removal of 5 bases from V and 2 bases from J, the junction contained 8 bases not matched to a gene. CDR3 DNA sequence: TGTGCCAGCAGTCGAGCAGGGGGGACAAACACTGAAGCTTTCTTT. Its protein is CASSRAGGTNTEAFF.

For the CDR3, the DNA is TGTGCCAGCAACGAAAGACAGGGACAACGCTCCTACGAGCAGTACTTC. Amino acid sequence: CASNERQGQRSYEQYF. The chain uses TRBV6-6 and TRBJ2-7; TRBD1 matches at 7 bases. Trimming took 7 bases from V and 0 from J; bases not matched to a gene: 12. Per the germline V gene, CDR1 is MNHNY and CDR2 is SVGAGI (reference sequence). The CDR3 covers 16 residues.

This clone was seen once. The chain employs TRBV19 and TRBJ1-5; D is ambiguous. Germline CDR1 is LNHDA and CDR2 is SQIVND (reference sequence). This CDR3 has 15 residues. V was clipped by 7 bases and J by 0 bases, with 13 bases between them. The CDR3 protein is CASIKTGNSNQPQHF. DNA for the CDR3: TGTGCCAGTATCAAGACCGGGAATAGCAATCAGCCCCAGCATTTT.

This clone was seen just once. This rearrangement joins TRBV5-6 to TRBJ2-7, with a possible D match to TRBD1 (6 bases). Trimming pared 5 bases from V and 0 bases from J, leaving 9 bases between. CDR3 length: 13 amino acids. Looked up from germline, CDR1 is SGHDT and CDR2 is YYEEEE. CDR3 nucleotides: TGTGCCAGCAGACCGGACAGCTCCTACGAGCAGTACTTC. Encoded protein: CASRPDSSYEQYF.

The chain has TRBV30 and TRBJ2-6; D unresolved. Germline V lookup: CDR1 GTSNPN, CDR2 SVGIG (reference sequence). The CDR3 is 13 residues long. V dropped 3 bases and J dropped 5 bases, with 8 bases sitting between them. This CDR3 reads CAWRGYRANVLTF. CDR3 coding DNA: TGTGCCTGGAGGGGGTATAGGGCCAACGTCCTGACTTTC.

The CDR3 bases are TGTGCCAGCTCACCCGGGCTTGCAACTAATGAAAAACTGTTTTTT. Protein product: CASSPGLATNEKLFF. V gene TRBV18 combines with J gene TRBJ1-4; D gene uncertain. The CDR3 is made up of 15 amino acids. CDR1 is KGHSH and CDR2 is LQKENI in the germline V gene. V shed 3 bases and J shed 0 bases, with 8 bases lying between them.

This sequence joins TRBV7-6 and TRBJ2-5, with D possibly TRBD1 on 6 matching bases. Germline CDR1 reads SGHVS; CDR2 reads FNYEAQ. Trimming took off 5 bases at V and 4 bases at J, with 11 bases between the two ends. The CDR3 covers 13 residues. This chain's CDR3 is CASSPGVRETQYF. DNA of the CDR3: TGTGCCAGCAGCCCAGGGGTGCGAGAGACCCAGTACTTC.

The rearrangement uses TRBV6-5 and TRBJ1-5; 8 bases fit TRBD1. The CDR3 is 15 residues long. Germline V gene lookup returns CDR1 MNHEY and CDR2 SVGAGI. The J segment lost 3 bases and the V segment lost 5 bases, leaving 6 bases of the junction unmatched. The CDR3 region is CASSRDRRSNQPQHF. CDR3 coding DNA: TGTGCCAGCAGTCGGGACAGGAGGTCCAATCAGCCCCAGCATTTT.

With regard to this clone: Other DNA variants within this sample encode the same CDR3. The chain is built from TRBV2 and TRBJ1-1, with D uncertain. Looked up from germline, CDR1 is SNHLY and CDR2 is FYNNEI. V was shortened by 5 bases and J by 4 bases, with 14 bases between the two germline ends. The CDR3 is made up of 14 amino acids. The CDR3 DNA reads TGTGCCAGCAGTCCGGTCCTCCGAGCCACTGAAGCTTTCTTT. It specifies CASSPVLRATEAFF.

This clone was seen only once. The rearrangement uses TRBV4-2 and TRBJ1-6, with D unresolved. Germline values: CDR1 LGHNA, CDR2 YNFKEQ. Trimming took off 3 bases at V and 2 bases at J, with 14 bases between the two ends. This CDR3 spans 17 amino acids. CDR3 in DNA: TGTGCCAGCAGCCACTTCTCGAGGGAACCCTATAATTCACCCCTCCACTTT. Its translation is CASSHFSREPYNSPLHF.

This clone was seen more than once but under ten times. The chain combines TRBV7-8 with TRBJ1-1; perhaps TRBD1 as D (5 bases). V lost 5 bases, J lost 11 bases, and 12 bases lay in between. Germline lookup yields CDR1 SGHVS and CDR2 FQNEAQ. The CDR3 has 11 residues. CDR3 residues: CASSIGTDAFF. As DNA, the CDR3 is TGTGCCAGCAGCATCGGGACGGATGCTTTCTTT.

The chain carries TRBV18 and TRBJ2-6; D remains unclear. Germline CDR1 reads KGHSH; CDR2 reads LQKENI. There are 13 residues in the CDR3. Trimming stripped 0 bases from V and 4 bases from J, with 1 base between. The chain's CDR3 is CASSPPGANVLTF. CDR3 nucleotide sequence: TGTGCCAGCTCACCACCCGGGGCCAACGTCCTGACTTTC.

The chain combines TRBV29-1 with TRBJ2-1; weak D call: TRBD1 (5 bases). CDR1 is SQVTM, CDR2 ANQGSEA, per germline. V dropped 4 bases and J dropped 4 bases, with 20 bases sitting between them. CDR3 length: 16 residues. CDR3 bases: TGCAGCGTTGGCCCCAGACAGATACTTATGTACAATGAGCAGTTCTTC. Residues: CSVGPRQILMYNEQFF.

J is TRBJ1-2 and V is TRBV27, with 11 bases aligning to TRBD1. The CDR3 totals 17 residues. Germline values: CDR1 MNHEY, CDR2 SMNVEV (reference sequence). V lost 5 bases and J lost 4; bases outside the gene matches: 12. CDR3 nucleotide sequence: TGTGCCAGCAGTCCCTTTTGGGGGACAGGGGGTCCCTATGGCTACACCTTC. The encoded protein is CASSPFWGTGGPYGYTF.

The rearrangement joins TRBV27 to TRBJ1-5; no firm D call. This CDR3 is 10 amino acids long. V shed 6 bases and J shed 7 bases, with 4 bases lying between them. Germline CDR1 MNHEY, CDR2 SMNVEV (reference sequence). CDR3 sequence reads: CASREQPQHF. As DNA, the CDR3 is TGTGCCAGCAGGGAACAGCCCCAGCATTTT.

This clone occurred a few times. The chain couples TRBV19 to TRBJ1-1, with TRBD1 as a possible D gene (5 bases). V lost 7 bases and J lost 0, with 18 bases in between. This CDR3 is 16 amino acids long. The germline V gene has CDR1 LNHDA and CDR2 SQIVND (reference sequence). The CDR3 region has the DNA TGTGCCAGTACGGGGAGGAAAGACAGCCTGAACACTGAAGCTTTCTTT. This codes for CASTGRKDSLNTEAFF. The full variable domain, completed using reference TRBV19 and TRBJ1-1, is DGGITQSPKYLFRKEGQNVTLSCEQNLNHDAMYWYRQDPGQGLRLIYYSQIVNDFQKGDIAEGYSVSREKKESFPLTVTSAQKNPTAFYLCASTGRKDSLNTEAFFGQGTRLTVV.

This chain joins TRBV27 and TRBJ2-3; D perhaps matches TRBD2 (5 bases). CDR3 size: 15 residues. Germline values: CDR1 MNHEY, CDR2 SMNVEV (reference sequence). With 6 bases removed from V and 2 bases from J, the gap between germline ends came to 15 bases. This chain's CDR3 is CASSRTTIFTDTQYF. The CDR3 DNA sequence: TGTGCCAGCAGCCGAACGACTATTTTCACAGATACGCAGTATTTT.

This chain uses TRBV6-5 with TRBJ1-1; 8 nucleotides agree with TRBD1. After removal of 6 bases from V and 4 bases from J, the junction contained 4 bases not matched to a gene. CDR3 length: 13 amino acids. CDR1 is MNHEY, CDR2 SVGAGI, per germline. This chain's CDR3 is CASRRTGSTEAFF. The CDR3 DNA reads TGTGCCAGCAGGAGGACAGGGTCCACTGAAGCTTTCTTT.